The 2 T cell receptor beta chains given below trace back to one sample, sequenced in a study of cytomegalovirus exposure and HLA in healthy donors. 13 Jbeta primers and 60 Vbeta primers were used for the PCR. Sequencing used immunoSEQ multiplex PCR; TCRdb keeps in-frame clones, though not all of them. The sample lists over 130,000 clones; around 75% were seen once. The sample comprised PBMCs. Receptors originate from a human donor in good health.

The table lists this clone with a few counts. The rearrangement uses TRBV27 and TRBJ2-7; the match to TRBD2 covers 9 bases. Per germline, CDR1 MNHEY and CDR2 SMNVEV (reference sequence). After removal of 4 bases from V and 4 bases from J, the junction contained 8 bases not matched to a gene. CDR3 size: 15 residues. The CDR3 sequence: CASSWGTSRSYEQYF. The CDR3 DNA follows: TGTGCCAGCAGTTGGGGGACTAGCAGGAGTTACGAGCAGTACTTC.

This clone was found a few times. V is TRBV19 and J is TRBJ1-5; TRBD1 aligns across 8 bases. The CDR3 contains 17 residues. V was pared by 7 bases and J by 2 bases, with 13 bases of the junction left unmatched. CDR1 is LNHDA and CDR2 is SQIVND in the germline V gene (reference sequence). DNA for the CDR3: TGTGCCAGTAAGGTCATTCAGGGGGCTGCCCGCAATCAGCCCCAGCATTTT. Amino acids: CASKVIQGAARNQPQHF.